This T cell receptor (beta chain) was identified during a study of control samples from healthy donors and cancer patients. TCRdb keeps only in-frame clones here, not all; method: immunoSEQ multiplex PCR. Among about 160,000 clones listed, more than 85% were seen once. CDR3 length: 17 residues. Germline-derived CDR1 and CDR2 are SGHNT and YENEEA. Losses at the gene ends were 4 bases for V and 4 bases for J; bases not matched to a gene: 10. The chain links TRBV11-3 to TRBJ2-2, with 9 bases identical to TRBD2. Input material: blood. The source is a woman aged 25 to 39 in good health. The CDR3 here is CASSSPTAGGATGELFF. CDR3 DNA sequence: TGTGCCAGCAGCTCCCCAACGGCGGGAGGGGCCACCGGGGAGCTGTTTTTT.